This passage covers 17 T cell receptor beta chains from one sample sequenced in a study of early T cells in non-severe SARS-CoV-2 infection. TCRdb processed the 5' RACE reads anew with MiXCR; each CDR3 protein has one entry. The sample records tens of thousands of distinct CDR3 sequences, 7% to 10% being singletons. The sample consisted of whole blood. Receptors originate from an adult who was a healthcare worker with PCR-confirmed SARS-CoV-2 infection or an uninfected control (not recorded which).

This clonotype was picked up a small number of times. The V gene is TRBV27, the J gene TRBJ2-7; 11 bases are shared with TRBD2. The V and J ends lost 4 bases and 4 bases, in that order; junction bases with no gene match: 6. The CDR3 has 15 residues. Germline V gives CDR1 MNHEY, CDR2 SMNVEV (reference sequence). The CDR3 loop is CASSSRLAGPYEQYF. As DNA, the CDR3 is TGTGCCAGCAGTTCTCGACTAGCGGGGCCTTACGAGCAGTACTTC.

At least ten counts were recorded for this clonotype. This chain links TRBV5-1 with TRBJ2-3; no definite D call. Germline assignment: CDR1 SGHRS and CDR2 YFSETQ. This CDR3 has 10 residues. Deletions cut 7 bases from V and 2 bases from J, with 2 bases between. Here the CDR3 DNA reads TGCGCCAGCCTCACAGATACGCAGTATTTT. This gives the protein CASLTDTQYF.

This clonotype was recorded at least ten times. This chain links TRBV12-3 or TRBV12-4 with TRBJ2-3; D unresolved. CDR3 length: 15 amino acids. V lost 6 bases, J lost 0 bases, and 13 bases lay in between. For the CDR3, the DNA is TGTGCCAGCAGGACGGAGCTGTTGAGCACAGATACGCAGTATTTT. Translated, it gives CASRTELLSTDTQYF.

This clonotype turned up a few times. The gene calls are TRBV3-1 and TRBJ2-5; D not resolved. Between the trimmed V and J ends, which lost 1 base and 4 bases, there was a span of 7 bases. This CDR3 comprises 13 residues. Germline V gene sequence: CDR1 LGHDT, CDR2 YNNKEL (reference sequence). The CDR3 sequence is CASSQALGETQYF. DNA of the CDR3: TGTGCCAGCAGCCAAGCCCTCGGAGAGACCCAGTACTTC.

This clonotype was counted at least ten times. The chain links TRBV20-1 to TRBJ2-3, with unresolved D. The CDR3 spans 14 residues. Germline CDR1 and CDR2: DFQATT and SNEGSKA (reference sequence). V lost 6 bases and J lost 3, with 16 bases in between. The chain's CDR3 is CSAEDLRRTDTQYF. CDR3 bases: TGCAGTGCCGAAGACTTGAGGAGAACAGATACGCAGTATTTT.

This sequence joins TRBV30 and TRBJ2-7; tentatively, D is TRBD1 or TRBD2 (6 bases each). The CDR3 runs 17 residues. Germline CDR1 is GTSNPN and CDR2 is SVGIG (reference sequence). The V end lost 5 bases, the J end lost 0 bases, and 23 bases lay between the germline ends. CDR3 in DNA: TGTGCCTGGGCCATACCGAGGAGGGGGGCAGCCTCCTACGAGCAGTACTTC. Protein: CAWAIPRRGAASYEQYF. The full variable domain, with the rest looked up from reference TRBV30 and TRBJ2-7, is SQTIHQWPATLVQPVGSPLSLECTVEGTSNPNLYWYRQAAGRGLQLLFYSVGIGQISSEVPQNLSASRPQDRQFILSSKKLLLSDSGFYLCAWAIPRRGAASYEQYFGPGTRLTVT.

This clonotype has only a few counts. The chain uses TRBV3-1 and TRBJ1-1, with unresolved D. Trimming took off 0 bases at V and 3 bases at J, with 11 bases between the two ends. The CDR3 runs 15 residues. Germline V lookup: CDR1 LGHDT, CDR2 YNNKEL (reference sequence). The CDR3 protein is CASSQDFARYTEAFF. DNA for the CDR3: TGTGCCAGCAGCCAAGATTTCGCGCGGTACACTGAAGCTTTCTTT. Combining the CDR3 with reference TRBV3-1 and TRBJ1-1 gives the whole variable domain DTAVSQTPKYLVTQMGNDKSIKCEQNLGHDTMYWYKQDSKKFLKIMFSYNNKELIINETVPNRFSPKSPDKAHLNLHINSLELGDSAVYFCASSQDFARYTEAFFGQGTRLTVV.

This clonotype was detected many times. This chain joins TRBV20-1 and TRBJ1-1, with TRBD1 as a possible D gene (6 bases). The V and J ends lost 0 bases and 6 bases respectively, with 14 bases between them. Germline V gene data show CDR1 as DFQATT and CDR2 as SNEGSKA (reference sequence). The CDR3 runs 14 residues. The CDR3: CSARDPGAPAEAFF. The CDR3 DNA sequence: TGCAGTGCTAGAGACCCGGGGGCGCCGGCTGAAGCTTTCTTT.

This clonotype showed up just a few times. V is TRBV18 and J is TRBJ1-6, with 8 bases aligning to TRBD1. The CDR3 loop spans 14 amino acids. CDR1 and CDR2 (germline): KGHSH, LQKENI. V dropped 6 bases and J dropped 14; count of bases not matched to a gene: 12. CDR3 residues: CASSPGTGARTLHF. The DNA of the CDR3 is TGTGCCAGCTCCCCTGGGACAGGCGCACGAACCCTCCACTTT.

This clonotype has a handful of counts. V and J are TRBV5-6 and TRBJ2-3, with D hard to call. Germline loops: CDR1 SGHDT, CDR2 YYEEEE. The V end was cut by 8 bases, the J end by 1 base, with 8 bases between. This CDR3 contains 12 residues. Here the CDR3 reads CASNTGTDTQYF. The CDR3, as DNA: TGTGCCAGTAACACCGGCACAGATACGCAGTATTTT.

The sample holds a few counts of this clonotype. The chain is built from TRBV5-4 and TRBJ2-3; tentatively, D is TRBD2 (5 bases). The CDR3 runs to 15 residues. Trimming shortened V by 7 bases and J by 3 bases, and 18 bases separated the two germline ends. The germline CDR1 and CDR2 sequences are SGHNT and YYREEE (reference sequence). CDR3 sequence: CASRPSGGGTDTQYF. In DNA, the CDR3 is TGTGCCAGCCGGCCCAGCGGTGGAGGTACAGATACGCAGTATTTT.

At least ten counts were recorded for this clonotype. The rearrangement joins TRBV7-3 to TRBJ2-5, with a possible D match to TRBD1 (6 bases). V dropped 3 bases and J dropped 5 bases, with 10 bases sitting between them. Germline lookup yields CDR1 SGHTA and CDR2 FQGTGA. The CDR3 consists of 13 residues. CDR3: CASSLTRGETQYF. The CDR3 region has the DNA TGTGCCAGCAGCTTGACGAGGGGGGAGACCCAGTACTTC.

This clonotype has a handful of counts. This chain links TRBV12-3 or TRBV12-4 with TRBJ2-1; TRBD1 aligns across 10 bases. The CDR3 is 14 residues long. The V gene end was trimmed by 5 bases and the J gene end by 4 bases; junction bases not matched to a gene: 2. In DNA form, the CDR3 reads TGTGCCAGCAGTCGACAGGGGGCTTACAATGAGCAGTTCTTC. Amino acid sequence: CASSRQGAYNEQFF.

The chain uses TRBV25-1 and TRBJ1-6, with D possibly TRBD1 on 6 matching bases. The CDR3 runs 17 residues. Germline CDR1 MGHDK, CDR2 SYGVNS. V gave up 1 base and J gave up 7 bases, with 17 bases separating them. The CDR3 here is CASSEWGQLTANSPLHF. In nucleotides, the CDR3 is TGTGCCAGCAGTGAATGGGGGCAGCTCACTGCCAATTCACCCCTCCACTTT.

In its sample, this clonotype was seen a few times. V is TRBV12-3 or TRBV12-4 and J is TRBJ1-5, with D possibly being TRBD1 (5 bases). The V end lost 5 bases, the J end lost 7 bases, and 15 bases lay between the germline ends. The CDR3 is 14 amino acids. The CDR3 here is CASSAGRVGQPQHF. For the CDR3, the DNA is TGTGCCAGCAGTGCTGGCAGGGTAGGGCAGCCCCAGCATTTT.

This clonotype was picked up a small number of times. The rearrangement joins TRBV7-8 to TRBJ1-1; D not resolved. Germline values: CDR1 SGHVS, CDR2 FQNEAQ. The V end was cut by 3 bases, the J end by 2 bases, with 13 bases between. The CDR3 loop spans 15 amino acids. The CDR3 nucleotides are TGTGCCAGCAGCTTCTTGGCCACTGGAAACACTGAAGCTTTCTTT. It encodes CASSFLATGNTEAFF.

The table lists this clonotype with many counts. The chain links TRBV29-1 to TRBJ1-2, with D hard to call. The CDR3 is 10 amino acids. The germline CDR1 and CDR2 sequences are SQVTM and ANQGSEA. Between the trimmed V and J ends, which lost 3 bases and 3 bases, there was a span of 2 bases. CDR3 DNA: TGCAGCGTTGACTACTATGGCTACACCTTC. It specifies CSVDYYGYTF.